This T cell receptor beta chain is drawn from a study of cytomegalovirus exposure and HLA in healthy donors (dated by TCRdb to 2016 to 2017). Background for the entire study: According to a later analysis, one platform produced both the 120 validation repertoires and the roughly 640 repertoires of the first cohort. The aim of the study was to test whether cataloging public T cell receptors could identify signatures of past pathogen exposure. The study combined high-throughput TCR immunosequencing, statistical association of individual TCRs with disease status, and machine learning to predict cytomegalovirus infection status. A separate validation cohort of roughly 120 different subjects was used in addition to the approximately 700-subject first cohort.

As to this clone: What this receptor recognizes is not known. No qualities accompany the bases; no much larger clone lies one base away.

The CDR3 runs 14 amino acids, cysteine and phenylalanine included. Of all the DNA, just the CDR3 is kept, 42 bases in frame from base 1. V has 6 bases trimmed and J has 3 bases trimmed; junction bases matching no gene number 7. CDR1 and CDR2 are drawn from the germline V gene: MNHEY, SVGAGI. Study-wide conclusions, independent of this receptor: Most TCR sequences were seen in very few donors, while some public TCRs were found in many individuals. In both the original and validation cohorts, the classifier was reported to diagnose cytomegalovirus status with high specificity and sensitivity. A few of the identified cytomegalovirus-associated TCR beta chains were confirmed in vitro to be specific for cytomegalovirus antigens. In the study, approximately 160 TCR beta chains were listed as associated with cytomegalovirus. Subsequent analysis determined that TCRs grouped into clusters in the first cohort also showed a tendency toward co-occurrence across the 90 to 150 validation repertoires, and approximately 94% of cluster scores exceeded 0. It was suggested by the authors that the approach could potentially be generalized to other disease states and immunological phenotypes. All 120 or so repertoires were used to score co-occurrence in the validation cohort in a later analysis, because that analysis had no HLA typing for the cohort.

The method behind the library was the immunoSEQ multiplex PCR assay. Concerning the study's data processing: A statistical classification framework was developed to diagnose cytomegalovirus status using the catalog of TCR beta chain sequences. Here the immuneACCESS table is served through TCRdb, limited to in-frame sequences with V and J called. Missing clones are a known gap in these copies; in checked studies unresolved V genes cover under half, and the rest lacks a known reason. V and J calls and clone size are given by that table; D and trimming were obtained from the DNA. This sample gives about 56,000 clones in total; roughly 87% of them show up just once. About 15% of the sample goes to the ten largest clones. Separate from the approximately 730-subject first cohort, the validation cohort of 120 subjects was the group to which the donors belonged.

The receptor comes from a woman aged 18-29 years in good health and CMV-seronegative. Sequenced sample: PBMCs. In this chain, TRBV6-5 is recombined with TRBJ2-7; TRBD1 aligns with 8 central bases. The CDR3 reads CASSPGTGVYEQYF. The nucleotide sequence reads as follows: TGTGCCAGCAGCCCCGGGACAGGCGTCTACGAGCAGTACTTC.